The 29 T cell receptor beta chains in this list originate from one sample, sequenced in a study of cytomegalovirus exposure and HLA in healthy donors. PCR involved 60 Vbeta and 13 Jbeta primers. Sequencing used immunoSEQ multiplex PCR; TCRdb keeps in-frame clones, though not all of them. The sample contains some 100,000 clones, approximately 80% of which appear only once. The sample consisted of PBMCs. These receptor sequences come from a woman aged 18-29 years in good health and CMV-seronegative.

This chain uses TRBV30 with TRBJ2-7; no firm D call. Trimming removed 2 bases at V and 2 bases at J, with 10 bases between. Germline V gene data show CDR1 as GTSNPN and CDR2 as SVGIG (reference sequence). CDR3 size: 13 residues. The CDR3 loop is CAWSPSGAYEQYF. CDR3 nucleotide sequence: TGTGCCTGGAGTCCGTCAGGTGCCTACGAGCAGTACTTC.

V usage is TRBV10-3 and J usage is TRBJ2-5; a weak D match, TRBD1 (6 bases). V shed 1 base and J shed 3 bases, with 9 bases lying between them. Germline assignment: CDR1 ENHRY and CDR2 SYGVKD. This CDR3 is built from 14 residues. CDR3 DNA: TGTGCCATCAGTGAGTTTACAGGGAAAGAGACCCAGTACTTC. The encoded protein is CAISEFTGKETQYF.

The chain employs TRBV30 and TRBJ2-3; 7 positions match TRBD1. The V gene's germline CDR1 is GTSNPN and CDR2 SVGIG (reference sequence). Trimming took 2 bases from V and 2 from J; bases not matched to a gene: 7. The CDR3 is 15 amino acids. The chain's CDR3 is CAWSSDRRHTDTQYF. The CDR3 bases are TGTGCCTGGAGTTCGGACAGGAGACACACAGATACGCAGTATTTT.

This CDR3 reads CASSLQVDTEAFF. In DNA form, the CDR3 reads TGTGCCAGCAGTTTACAGGTGGACACTGAAGCTTTCTTT. The chain is built from TRBV9 and TRBJ1-1; D possibly corresponds to TRBD1 (5 bases). The CDR3 length is 13 residues. Trimming took 5 bases from V and 3 from J, leaving 11 bases between them. The V gene's germline CDR1 is SGDLS and CDR2 YYNGEE.

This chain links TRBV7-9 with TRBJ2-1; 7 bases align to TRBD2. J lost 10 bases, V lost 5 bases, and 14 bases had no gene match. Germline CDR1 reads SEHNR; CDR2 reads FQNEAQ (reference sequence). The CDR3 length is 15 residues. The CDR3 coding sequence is TGTGCCAGCAGCCCCCCGGGACTAACAGGAGGGGAGCAGTTCTTC. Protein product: CASSPPGLTGGEQFF.

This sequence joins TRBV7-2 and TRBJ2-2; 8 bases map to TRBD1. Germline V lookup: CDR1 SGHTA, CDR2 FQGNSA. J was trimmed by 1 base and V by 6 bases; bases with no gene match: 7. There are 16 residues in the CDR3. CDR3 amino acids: CASRPAGTGNTGELFF. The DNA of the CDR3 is TGTGCCAGCAGACCCGCTGGGACAGGGAACACCGGGGAGCTGTTTTTT.

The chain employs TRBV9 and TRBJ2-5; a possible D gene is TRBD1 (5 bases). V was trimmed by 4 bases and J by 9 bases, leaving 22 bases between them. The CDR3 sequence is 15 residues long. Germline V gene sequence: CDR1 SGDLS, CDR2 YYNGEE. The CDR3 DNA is TGTGCCAGCAGCCCTGGGCAGGGTCCCAATTCGGCCCAGTACTTC. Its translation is CASSPGQGPNSAQYF.

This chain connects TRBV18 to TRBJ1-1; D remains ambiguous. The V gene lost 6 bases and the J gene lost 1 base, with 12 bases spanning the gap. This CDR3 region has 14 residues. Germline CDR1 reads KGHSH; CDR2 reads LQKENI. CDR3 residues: CASSQAGRNTEAFF. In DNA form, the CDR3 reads TGTGCCAGCTCCCAAGCGGGCAGGAACACTGAAGCTTTCTTT.

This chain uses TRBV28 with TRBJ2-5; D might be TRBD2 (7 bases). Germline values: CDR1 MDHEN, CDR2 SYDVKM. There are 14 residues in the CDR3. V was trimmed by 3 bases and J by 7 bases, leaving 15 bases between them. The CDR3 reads CASSLAGARGTQYF. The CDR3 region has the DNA TGTGCCAGCAGTTTGGCGGGGGCCCGGGGGACCCAGTACTTC. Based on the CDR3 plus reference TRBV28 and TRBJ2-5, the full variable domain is DVKVTQSSRYLVKRTGEKVFLECVQDMDHENMFWYRQDPGLGLRLIYFSYDVKMKEKGDIPEGYSVSREKKERFSLILESASTNQTSMYLCASSLAGARGTQYFGPGTRLLVL.

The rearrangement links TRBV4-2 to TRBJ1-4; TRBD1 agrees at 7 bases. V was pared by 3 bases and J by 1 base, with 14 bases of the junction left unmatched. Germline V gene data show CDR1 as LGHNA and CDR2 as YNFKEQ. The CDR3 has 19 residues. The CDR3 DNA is TGTGCCAGCAGCCAGGCCCGGCAGGGGGTAAGGCGAACTAATGAAAAACTGTTTTTT. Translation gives CASSQARQGVRRTNEKLFF.

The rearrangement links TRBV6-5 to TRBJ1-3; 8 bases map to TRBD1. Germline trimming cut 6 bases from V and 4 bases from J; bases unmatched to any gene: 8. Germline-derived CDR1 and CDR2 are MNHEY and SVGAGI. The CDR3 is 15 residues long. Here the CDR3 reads CASRDQGASGNTIYF. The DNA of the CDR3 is TGTGCCAGCAGAGATCAGGGGGCTTCAGGAAACACCATATATTTT.

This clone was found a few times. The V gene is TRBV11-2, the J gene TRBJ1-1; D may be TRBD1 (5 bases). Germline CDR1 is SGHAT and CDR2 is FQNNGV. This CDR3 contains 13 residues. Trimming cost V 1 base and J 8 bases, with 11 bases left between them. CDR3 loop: CASSLVGNREAFF. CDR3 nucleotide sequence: TGTGCCAGCAGCTTAGTCGGCAACAGGGAAGCTTTCTTT.

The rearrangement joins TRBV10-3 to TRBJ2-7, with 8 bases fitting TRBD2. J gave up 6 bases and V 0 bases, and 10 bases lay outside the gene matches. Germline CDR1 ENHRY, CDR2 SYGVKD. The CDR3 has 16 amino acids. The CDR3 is CAISESALAGGPEQYF. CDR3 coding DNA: TGTGCCATCAGTGAGTCGGCTTTGGCGGGAGGCCCCGAGCAGTACTTC.

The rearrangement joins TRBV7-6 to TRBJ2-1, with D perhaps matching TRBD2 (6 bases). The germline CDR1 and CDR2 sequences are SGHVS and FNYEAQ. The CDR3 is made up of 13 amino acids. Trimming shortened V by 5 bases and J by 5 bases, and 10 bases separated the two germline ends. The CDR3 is CASSRTNHNEQFF. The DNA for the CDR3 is TGTGCCAGCAGCCGGACTAACCACAATGAGCAGTTCTTC. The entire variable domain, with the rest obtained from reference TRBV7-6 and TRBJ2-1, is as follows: GAGVSQSPRYKVTKRGQDVALRCDPISGHVSLYWYRQALGQGPEFLTYFNYEAQQDKSGLPNDRFSAERPEGSISTLTIQRTEQRDSAMYRCASSRTNHNEQFFGPGTRLTVL.

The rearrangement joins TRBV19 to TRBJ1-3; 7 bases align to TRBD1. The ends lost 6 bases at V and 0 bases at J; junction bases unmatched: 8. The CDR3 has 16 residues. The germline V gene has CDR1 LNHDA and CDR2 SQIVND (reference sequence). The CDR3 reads CASRETGTVSGNTIYF. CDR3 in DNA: TGTGCCAGTAGGGAAACCGGGACAGTCTCTGGAAACACCATATATTTT. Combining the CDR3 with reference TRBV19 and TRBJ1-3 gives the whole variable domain DGGITQSPKYLFRKEGQNVTLSCEQNLNHDAMYWYRQDPGQGLRLIYYSQIVNDFQKGDIAEGYSVSREKKESFPLTVTSAQKNPTAFYLCASRETGTVSGNTIYFGEGSWLTVV.

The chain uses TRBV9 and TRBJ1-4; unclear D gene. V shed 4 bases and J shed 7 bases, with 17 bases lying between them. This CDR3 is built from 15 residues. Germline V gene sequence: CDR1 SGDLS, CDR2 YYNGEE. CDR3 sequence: CASSPMRGGGEKLFF. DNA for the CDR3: TGTGCCAGCAGCCCGATGCGGGGAGGAGGTGAAAAACTGTTTTTT.

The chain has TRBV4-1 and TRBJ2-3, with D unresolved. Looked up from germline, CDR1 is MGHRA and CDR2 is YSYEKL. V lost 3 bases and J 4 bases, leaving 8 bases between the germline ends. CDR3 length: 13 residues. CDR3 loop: CASSQAVPDTQYF. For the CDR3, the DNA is TGCGCCAGCAGCCAGGCCGTGCCAGATACGCAGTATTTT.

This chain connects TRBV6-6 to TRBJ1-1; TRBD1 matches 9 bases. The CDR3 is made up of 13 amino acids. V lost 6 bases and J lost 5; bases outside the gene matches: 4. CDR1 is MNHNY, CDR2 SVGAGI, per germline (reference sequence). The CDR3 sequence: CASSDGTGTEAFF. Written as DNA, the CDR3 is TGTGCCAGCAGCGACGGGACAGGGACTGAAGCTTTCTTT.

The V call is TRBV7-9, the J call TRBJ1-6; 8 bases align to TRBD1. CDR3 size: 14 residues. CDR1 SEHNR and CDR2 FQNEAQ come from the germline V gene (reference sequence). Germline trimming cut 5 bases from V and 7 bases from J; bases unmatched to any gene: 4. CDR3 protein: CASSIGQGNSPLHF. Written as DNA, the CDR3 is TGTGCCAGCAGCATAGGACAGGGCAATTCACCCCTCCACTTT.

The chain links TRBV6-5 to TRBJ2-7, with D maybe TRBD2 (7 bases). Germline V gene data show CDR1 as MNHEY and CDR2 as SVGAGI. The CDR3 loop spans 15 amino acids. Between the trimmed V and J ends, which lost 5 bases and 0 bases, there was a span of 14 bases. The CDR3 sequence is CASSGRGAGSYEQYF. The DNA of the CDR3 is TGTGCCAGCAGTGGCCGGGGGGCCGGCTCCTACGAGCAGTACTTC.

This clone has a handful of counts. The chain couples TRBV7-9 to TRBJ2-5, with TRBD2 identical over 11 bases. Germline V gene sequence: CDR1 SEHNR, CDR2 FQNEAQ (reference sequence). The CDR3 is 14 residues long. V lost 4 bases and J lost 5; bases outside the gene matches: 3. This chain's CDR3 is CASSSRLAGETQYF. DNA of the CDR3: TGTGCCAGCAGCTCAAGACTAGCGGGGGAGACCCAGTACTTC.

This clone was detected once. CDR3 loop: CASSLSGEQYF. The CDR3 DNA follows: TGTGCCAGCAGCCTTAGCGGAGAGCAGTACTTC. The chain has TRBV21-1 and TRBJ2-7; TRBD2 is the table's D call and was not checked against the DNA. TRBV21-1 is annotated as a pseudogene. The CDR3 spans 11 residues.

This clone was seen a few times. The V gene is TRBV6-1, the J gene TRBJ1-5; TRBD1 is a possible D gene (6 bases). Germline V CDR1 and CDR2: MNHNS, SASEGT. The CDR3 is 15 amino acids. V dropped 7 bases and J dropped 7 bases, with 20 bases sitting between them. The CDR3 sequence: CASTALQGGSQPQHF. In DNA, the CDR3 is TGTGCCAGCACCGCCCTACAGGGTGGGAGCCAGCCCCAGCATTTT.

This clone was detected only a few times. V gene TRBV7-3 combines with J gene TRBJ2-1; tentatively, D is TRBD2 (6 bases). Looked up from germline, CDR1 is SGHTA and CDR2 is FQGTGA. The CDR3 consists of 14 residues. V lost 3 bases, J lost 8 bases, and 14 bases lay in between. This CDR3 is CASSFAGRSHEQFF. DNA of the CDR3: TGTGCCAGCAGCTTCGCAGGGAGGTCGCATGAGCAGTTCTTC.

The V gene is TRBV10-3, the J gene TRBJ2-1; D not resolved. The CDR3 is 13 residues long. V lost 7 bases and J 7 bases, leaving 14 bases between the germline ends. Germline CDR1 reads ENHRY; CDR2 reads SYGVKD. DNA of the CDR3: TGTGCCATCAACCATCCCCTAGGTAATGAGCAGTTCTTC. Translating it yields CAINHPLGNEQFF.

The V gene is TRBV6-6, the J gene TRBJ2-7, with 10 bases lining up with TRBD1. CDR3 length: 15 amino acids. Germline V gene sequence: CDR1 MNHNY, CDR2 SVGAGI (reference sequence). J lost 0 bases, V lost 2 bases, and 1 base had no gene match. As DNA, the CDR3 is TGTGCCAGCAGTTACGGGACAGGGGTCTCCTACGAGCAGTACTTC. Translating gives CASSYGTGVSYEQYF.

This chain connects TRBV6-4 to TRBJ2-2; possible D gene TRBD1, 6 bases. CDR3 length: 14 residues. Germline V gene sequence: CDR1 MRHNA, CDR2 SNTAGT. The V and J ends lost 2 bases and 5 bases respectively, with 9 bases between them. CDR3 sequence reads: CASSDGTPTGELFF. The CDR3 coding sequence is TGTGCCAGCAGTGACGGGACACCGACCGGGGAGCTGTTTTTT.

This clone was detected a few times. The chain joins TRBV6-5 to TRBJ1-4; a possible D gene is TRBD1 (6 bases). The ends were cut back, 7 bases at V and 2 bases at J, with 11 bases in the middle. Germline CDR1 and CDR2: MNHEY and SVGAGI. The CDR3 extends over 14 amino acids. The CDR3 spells CASTLGHTNEKLFF. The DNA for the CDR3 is TGTGCCAGCACCCTGGGACATACTAATGAAAAACTGTTTTTT.

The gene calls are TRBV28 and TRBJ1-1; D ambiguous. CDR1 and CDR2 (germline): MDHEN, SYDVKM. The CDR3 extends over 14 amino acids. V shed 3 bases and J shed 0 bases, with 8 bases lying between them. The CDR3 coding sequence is TGTGCCAGCAGTTTCGTACATATGAACACTGAAGCTTTCTTT. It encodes CASSFVHMNTEAFF.